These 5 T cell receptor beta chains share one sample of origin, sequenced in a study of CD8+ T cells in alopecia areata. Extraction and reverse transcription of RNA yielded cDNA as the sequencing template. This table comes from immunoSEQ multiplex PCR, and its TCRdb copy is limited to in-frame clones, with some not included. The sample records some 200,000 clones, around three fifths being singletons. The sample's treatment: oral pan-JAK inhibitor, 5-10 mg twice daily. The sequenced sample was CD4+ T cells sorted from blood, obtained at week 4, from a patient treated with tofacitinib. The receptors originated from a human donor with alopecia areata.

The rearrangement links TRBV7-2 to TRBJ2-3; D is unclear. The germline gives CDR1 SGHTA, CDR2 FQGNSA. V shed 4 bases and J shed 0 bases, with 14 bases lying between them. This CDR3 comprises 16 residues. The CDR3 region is CASSSPAWLSTDTQYF. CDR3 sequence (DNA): TGTGCCAGCAGCTCCCCCGCATGGCTAAGCACAGATACGCAGTATTTT.

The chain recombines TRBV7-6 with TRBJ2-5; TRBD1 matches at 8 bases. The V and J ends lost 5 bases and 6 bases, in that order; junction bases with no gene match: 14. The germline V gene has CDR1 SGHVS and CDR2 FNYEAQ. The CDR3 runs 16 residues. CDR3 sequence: CASSHTGTGAVKTQYF. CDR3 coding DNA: TGTGCCAGCAGCCACACCGGGACAGGAGCGGTAAAGACCCAGTACTTC.

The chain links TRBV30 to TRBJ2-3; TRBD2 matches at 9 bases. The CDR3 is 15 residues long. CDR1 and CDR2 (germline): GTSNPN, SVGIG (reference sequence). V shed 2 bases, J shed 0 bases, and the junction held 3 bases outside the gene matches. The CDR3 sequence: CAWSPRGGSTDTQYF. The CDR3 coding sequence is TGTGCCTGGAGTCCGCGGGGGGGAAGCACAGATACGCAGTATTTT.

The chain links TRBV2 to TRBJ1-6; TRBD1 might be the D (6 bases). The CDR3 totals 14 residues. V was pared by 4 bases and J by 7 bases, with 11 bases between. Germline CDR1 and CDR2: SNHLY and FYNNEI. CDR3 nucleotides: TGTGCCAGCAGTGGCACAGGGCAGAATTCACCCCTCCACTTT. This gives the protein CASSGTGQNSPLHF.

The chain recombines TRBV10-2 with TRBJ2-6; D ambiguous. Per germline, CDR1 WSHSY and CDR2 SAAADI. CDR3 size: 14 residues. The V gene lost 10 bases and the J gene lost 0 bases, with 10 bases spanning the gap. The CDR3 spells CATLDLSGANVLTF. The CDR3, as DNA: TGCGCCACCCTCGATCTCTCTGGGGCCAACGTCCTGACTTTC.